Below are 22 T cell receptor beta chains sequenced from a single sample in a study of T cells after posttransplantation cyclophosphamide. The method was immunoSEQ multiplex PCR; TCRdb's version includes in-frame clones alone and lacks a portion of them. The repertoire consists of tens of thousands of clones, none detected only once. Input material: PBMCs. Receptors originate from a middle-aged man in good health, CMV-negative, and a related stem cell transplant donor.

This clone was observed at least ten times. This chain links TRBV5-5 with TRBJ1-4; TRBD1 might be the D (5 bases). The V end was cut by 4 bases, the J end by 5 bases, with 18 bases between. CDR1 and CDR2 from the germline V gene are SGHKS and YYEKEE (reference sequence). The length of the CDR3 is 16 residues. CDR3 region: CASSSNPGLENEKLFF. The CDR3 bases are TGTGCCAGCAGCAGTAACCCGGGACTAGAGAATGAAAAACTGTTTTTT.

This clone was picked up many times. This chain uses TRBV10-3 with TRBJ2-7; D ambiguous. The germline V gene has CDR1 ENHRY and CDR2 SYGVKD. V gave up 5 bases and J gave up 4 bases, with 18 bases separating them. This CDR3 has 15 residues. The CDR3 bases are TGTGCCATCAGTCCAGGCCCCCGCCAGGTTTACGAGCAGTACGTC. This sequence encodes CAISPGPRQVYEQYV.

V usage is TRBV5-1 and J usage is TRBJ2-2; D is perhaps TRBD2 (5 bases). The CDR3 runs 16 residues. In germline, CDR1 is SGHRS, CDR2 YFSETQ. V was trimmed by 2 bases and J by 3 bases, leaving 14 bases between them. CDR3 residues: CASSFPGSYYTGELFF. The CDR3 DNA sequence: TGCGCCAGCAGCTTTCCGGGATCCTACTACACCGGGGAGCTGTTTTTT.

This clone was seen at least ten times. This chain connects TRBV18 to TRBJ1-4; D not resolved. The CDR3 extends over 16 amino acids. Per the germline V gene, CDR1 is KGHSH and CDR2 is LQKENI. With 3 bases removed from V and 0 bases from J, the gap between germline ends came to 11 bases. The CDR3 DNA sequence: TGTGCCAGCTCACCTGTCTCCGGGACAACTAATGAAAAACTGTTTTTT. This encodes CASSPVSGTTNEKLFF.

The rearrangement uses TRBV7-2 and TRBJ1-5; D call uncertain. The V and J ends lost 2 bases and 2 bases respectively, with 4 bases between them. This CDR3 spans 13 amino acids. The germline V gene encodes CDR1 SGHTA and CDR2 FQGNSA. DNA for the CDR3: TGTGCCAGCAGCTTACCTCGCAATCAGCCCCAGCATTTT. Its translation: CASSLPRNQPQHF.

This clone was found a few times. The chain is built from TRBV2 and TRBJ2-5; no clear D gene. TRBJ2-7 matches the DNA end more closely, so the J call is doubtful. The CDR3 totals 12 residues. Germline V gene sequence: CDR1 SNHLY, CDR2 FYNNEI. The CDR3 is CASNTERTEQYF. In DNA form, the CDR3 reads TGTGCCAGCAATACGGAGCGAACCGAGCAGTACTTC.

In this sample, this clone turned up many times. The V gene is TRBV30, the J gene TRBJ1-3, with a tentative D call TRBD1 (6 bases). The germline CDR1 and CDR2 sequences are GTSNPN and SVGIG (reference sequence). Trimming took off 1 base at V and 4 bases at J, with 11 bases between the two ends. The CDR3 is made up of 14 amino acids. CDR3 bases: TGTGCCTGGAGTGAGGGGGTTGTGGGAAACACCATATATTTT. This encodes CAWSEGVVGNTIYF.

This clone was seen at least ten times. This sequence joins TRBV10-3 and TRBJ1-2, with 8 nucleotides matching TRBD1. In germline, CDR1 is ENHRY, CDR2 SYGVKD. With 6 bases clipped from V and 4 bases from J, the junction kept 4 bases outside the gene matches. This CDR3 has 13 amino acids. The CDR3 coding sequence is TGTGCCATCAGCCAGGGGGCTCCCTATGGCTACACCTTC. It codes for CAISQGAPYGYTF.

This clone was recorded at least ten times. The chain carries TRBV5-4 and TRBJ1-1; TRBD1 matches 8 bases. The CDR3 runs 15 residues. In germline, CDR1 is SGHNT, CDR2 YYREEE (reference sequence). The V and J ends lost 0 bases and 5 bases, in that order; junction bases with no gene match: 6. CDR3 in DNA: TGTGCCAGCAGCTTGGCCCAGGGGGCGCGTACTGAAGCTTTCTTT. Amino acid sequence: CASSLAQGARTEAFF.

This clone occurred many times. The chain is built from TRBV27 and TRBJ1-1; perhaps TRBD1 as D (6 bases). V was clipped by 3 bases and J by 1 base, with 9 bases between them. The CDR3 consists of 14 residues. CDR1 MNHEY and CDR2 SMNVEV come from the germline V gene (reference sequence). CDR3 sequence (DNA): TGTGCCAGCAGTTTCTACAGGGAGAACACTGAAGCTTTCTTT. Residues: CASSFYRENTEAFF.

This clone was recorded many times. The CDR3 sequence: CATRGNTEAFF. The CDR3 bases are TGTGCCACCCGAGGGAACACTGAAGCTTTCTTT. V usage is TRBV10-3 and J usage is TRBJ1-1; D gene uncertain. The germline CDR1 and CDR2 sequences are ENHRY and SYGVKD. The CDR3 consists of 11 residues. Trimming left V 10 bases short and J 1 base short, with 7 bases between.

The chain's CDR3 is CASSKPRQGRDSPLHF. The CDR3 DNA reads TGTGCCAGCAGTAAACCCCGACAGGGGAGGGATTCACCCCTCCACTTT. The V call is TRBV27, the J call TRBJ1-6, with 8 bases fitting TRBD1. Per germline, CDR1 MNHEY and CDR2 SMNVEV (reference sequence). J gave up 8 bases and V 5 bases, and 11 bases lay outside the gene matches. This CDR3 region has 16 residues.

This clone was found many times. V usage is TRBV5-1 and J usage is TRBJ2-7, with 7 bases identical to TRBD1. Germline V lookup: CDR1 SGHRS, CDR2 YFSETQ. The CDR3 runs to 14 residues. Losses at the gene ends were 4 bases for V and 6 bases for J; bases not matched to a gene: 10. The CDR3 DNA follows: TGCGCCAGCAGCAAGGGACAGCCAGCTAGCGAGCAGTACTTC. Amino acid sequence: CASSKGQPASEQYF.

This clone was counted many times. V gene TRBV6-1 combines with J gene TRBJ2-7, with 8 bases identical to TRBD2. CDR1 is MNHNS, CDR2 SASEGT, per germline. Losses at the gene ends were 1 base for V and 1 base for J; bases not matched to a gene: 6. The CDR3 sequence is 16 residues long. CDR3 coding DNA: TGTGCCAGCAGTGAAGAGGGTCGGGAGGGGTCCTACGAGCAGTACGTC. Translated: CASSEEGREGSYEQYV.

This clone was detected many times. This chain links TRBV11-3 with TRBJ2-3; TRBD2 matches at 7 bases. The CDR3 extends over 16 amino acids. V trimming: 3 bases; J trimming: 2 bases; junction bases outside the gene matches: 8. Germline loops: CDR1 SGHNT, CDR2 YENEEA. The DNA of the CDR3 is TGTGCCAGCAGCTTCATGACTAGCACACCCACAGATACGCAGTATTTT. This gives the protein CASSFMTSTPTDTQYF.

This clone was seen repeatedly, ten times or more. The chain links TRBV4-2 to TRBJ2-7, with D hard to call. Germline loops: CDR1 LGHNA, CDR2 YNFKEQ. This CDR3 spans 14 amino acids. Trimming stripped 0 bases from V and 3 bases from J, with 9 bases between. CDR3 sequence: CASSQDPSGYEQYF. The CDR3 DNA sequence: TGTGCCAGCAGCCAAGATCCCTCAGGCTACGAGCAGTACTTC.

This clone was counted many times. J is TRBJ2-7 and V is TRBV27; D is perhaps TRBD1 (5 bases). Per germline, CDR1 MNHEY and CDR2 SMNVEV (reference sequence). This CDR3 contains 14 residues. Trimming removed 1 base at V and 2 bases at J, with 9 bases between. CDR3 protein: CASSLYQGPYEQYV. CDR3 coding DNA: TGTGCCAGCAGTTTATATCAGGGTCCCTACGAGCAGTACGTC.

This clone was found many times. The rearrangement uses TRBV4-3 and TRBJ1-2; a weak D match, TRBD1 (5 bases). Looked up from germline, CDR1 is LGHNA and CDR2 is YSLEER. Trimming removed 0 bases at V and 7 bases at J, with 12 bases between. The CDR3 is 14 amino acids. The CDR3 here is CASSQESSGRGYTF. CDR3 bases: TGCGCCAGCAGCCAAGAATCATCAGGGCGTGGCTACACCTTC.

The table lists this clone with a few counts. The chain joins TRBV13 to TRBJ2-5; possible D gene TRBD2, 5 bases. This CDR3 contains 16 residues. The germline V and J ends were trimmed by 5 bases and 4 bases, with 20 bases remaining between them. Germline CDR1 reads PRHDT; CDR2 reads FYEKMQ (reference sequence). CDR3 nucleotide sequence: TGTGCCAGCAGCCGTTATCCGGGAACTTTGAGAGAGACCCAGTACTTC. As protein: CASSRYPGTLRETQYF. Complete variable domain (other parts from reference TRBV13 and TRBJ2-5): AAGVIQSPRHLIKEKRETATLKCYPIPRHDTVYWYQQGPGQDPQFLISFYEKMQSDKGSIPDRFSAQQFSDYHSELNMSSLELGDSALYFCASSRYPGTLRETQYFGPGTRLLVL.

This clone was seen repeatedly, ten times or more. The V and J genes are TRBV6-5 and TRBJ1-2; D is undetermined. The germline V gene has CDR1 MNHEY and CDR2 SVGAGI. Trimming took off 0 bases at V and 6 bases at J, with 11 bases between the two ends. CDR3 length: 14 residues. The CDR3 protein is CASSYSSERNGYTF. In nucleotides, the CDR3 is TGTGCCAGCAGTTACTCTTCAGAGCGGAATGGCTACACCTTC.

At least ten counts were recorded for this clone. J is TRBJ2-3 and V is TRBV5-4; the D gene is possibly TRBD1 (6 bases). The CDR3 length is 15 residues. Between the trimmed V and J ends, which lost 4 bases and 4 bases, there was a span of 16 bases. Per the germline V gene, CDR1 is SGHNT and CDR2 is YYREEE (reference sequence). The CDR3: CASSLIGGRADTQYF. CDR3 DNA: TGTGCCAGCAGCCTCATAGGGGGACGTGCAGATACGCAGTATTTT.

This clone was seen ten or more times. The V and J genes are TRBV29-1 and TRBJ1-1; D is perhaps TRBD1 (5 bases). Trimming took 8 bases from V and 5 from J, leaving 18 bases between them. This CDR3 comprises 13 residues. Germline CDR1 is SQVTM and CDR2 is ANQGSEA. CDR3 bases: TGCAGCACAATCTCCCAGGGTTTTACTGAAGCTTTCTTT. Translating it yields CSTISQGFTEAFF.